The present TCR beta chain was sequenced within a study of blood T cell repertoires in COVID-19. Study as a whole: Spain, Italy and the United States supplied samples that represented acute and convalescent COVID-19. Sample material is recorded as cDNA or gDNA derived from T cells, B-cell-depleted T cells, or PBMCs.

This clone was counted a single time. In the original analysis: Amplification from reference gene primers served as the basis for estimated nucleated cell counts. Data came from immunoSEQ multiplex PCR; TCRdb stores just in-frame clones and leaves some out. The V and J calls and the clone size are those of that table, but D and trimming were determined from the DNA. The profile shows 35,000 to 45,000 clones, around four fifths of them singletons. This CDR3 region has 17 residues. V was pared by 3 bases and J by 5 bases, with 8 bases of the junction left unmatched. Germline CDR1 and CDR2: SGDLS and YYNGEE.

This sequence originates from a man aged 45-65 years with active COVID-19. V and J are TRBV9 and TRBJ2-1, with TRBD2 matching 13 bases. What was sequenced was peripheral blood. CDR3 residues: CASSGKIGLAGDNEQFF. The CDR3, as DNA: TGTGCCAGCAGCGGAAAGATCGGACTAGCGGGAGACAATGAGCAGTTCTTC.